A selection of T cell receptor beta chains follows, all from one sample in a study of blood T cell repertoires in COVID-19. Produced via immunoSEQ multiplex PCR; TCRdb's table is partial and in-frame only. The data show a few hundred thousand clones, with roughly 80% seen just once and 5% held by the top ten. Sequencing was performed on PBMCs or T cells enriched from blood (not recorded which). The source is a middle-aged man who had been exposed to COVID-19. Both conserved end residues are part of each CDR3. D genes are given only for firm matches. The size entry is marked missing in some rows and otherwise reads once, few, many or a size class.

J gene: TRBJ1-6
clone size: .
V gene: TRBV12-3/TRBV12-4
D gene: TRBD1
CDR3 DNA: TGTGCCAGCGGGGGACAGCAAAATTCACCCCTCCACTTT
CDR3 protein: CASGGQQNSPLHF

J gene: TRBJ1-2
clone size: .
V gene: TRBV29-1
D gene: .
CDR3 DNA: TGCAGCGTTGATAGTAGGGGCCTTTATGGCTACACCTTC
CDR3 protein: CSVDSRGLYGYTF

J gene: TRBJ1-2
clone size: .
V gene: TRBV5-5
D gene: .
CDR3 DNA: TGTGCCAGCAGCTTGGACAGTAACTATGGCTACACCTTC
CDR3 protein: CASSLDSNYGYTF

J gene: TRBJ1-1
clone size: .
V gene: TRBV6-5
D gene: TRBD1
CDR3 DNA: TGTGCCAGCAGACAGACAGGGGGCTGGTCTGAAGCTTTCTTT
CDR3 protein: CASRQTGGWSEAFF

J gene: TRBJ1-5
clone size: .
V gene: TRBV18
D gene: .
CDR3 DNA: TGTGCCAGCTCACCACGTTCAGGGAACAATCAGCCCCAGCATTTT
CDR3 protein: CASSPRSGNNQPQHF

J gene: TRBJ1-1
clone size: .
V gene: TRBV5-1
D gene: .
CDR3 DNA: TGCGCCAGCAGCAGGGAGGGTGGCGACACTGAAGCTTTCTTT
CDR3 protein: CASSREGGDTEAFF

J gene: TRBJ1-5
clone size: once
V gene: TRBV19
D gene: .
CDR3 DNA: TGTGCCACAGCGCTAATGGGGCAGGACAATCAGCCCCAGCATTTT
CDR3 protein: CATALMGQDNQPQHF

J gene: TRBJ1-6
clone size: .
V gene: TRBV2
D gene: .
CDR3 DNA: TGTGCCAGGACCTTCGACAGGTTTAATTCACCCCTCCACTTT
CDR3 protein: CARTFDRFNSPLHF

J gene: TRBJ2-1
clone size: .
V gene: TRBV2
D gene: TRBD2
CDR3 DNA: TGTGCCAGCAGTGAACAGTTAGCGGGAGGGTACAATGAGCAGTTCTTC
CDR3 protein: CASSEQLAGGYNEQFF

J gene: TRBJ1-3
clone size: once
V gene: TRBV2
D gene: TRBD1
CDR3 DNA: TGTGCCAGCAGCCGACTAACAACAGGGGAGTTTCGAAACACCATATATTTT
CDR3 protein: CASSRLTTGEFRNTIYF

J gene: TRBJ2-1
clone size: .
V gene: TRBV5-1
D gene: TRBD2
CDR3 DNA: TGCGCCAGCAGCTTGGCTAGCGGGAGGGCCTACAATGAGCAGTTCTTC
CDR3 protein: CASSLASGRAYNEQFF

J gene: TRBJ2-7
clone size: .
V gene: TRBV27
D gene: .
CDR3 DNA: TGTGCCAGCAGTTTCGGGGGACCGTTATACGAGCAGTACTTC
CDR3 protein: CASSFGGPLYEQYF

J gene: TRBJ1-1
clone size: few
V gene: TRBV21-1
D gene: .
CDR3 DNA: TGTGCCAGCAGCCCCGGGACAGTCCTGCACACTGAAGCTTTCTTT
CDR3 protein: CASSPGTVLHTEAFF

J gene: TRBJ2-5
clone size: .
V gene: TRBV24-1
D gene: .
CDR3 DNA: TGTGCCACCAGTGAACAGGGCGCACGCGGTCAAGAGACCCAGTACTTC
CDR3 protein: CATSEQGARGQETQYF

J gene: TRBJ2-2
clone size: .
V gene: TRBV30
D gene: .
CDR3 DNA: TGTGCCTGGAGTGGGGGGCCCGGGGAGCTGTTTTTT
CDR3 protein: CAWSGGPGELFF

J gene: TRBJ2-5
clone size: .
V gene: TRBV5-4
D gene: .
CDR3 DNA: TGTGCCAGCAGCTTGGGGTTATCCGGGATCGAGACCCAGTACTTC
CDR3 protein: CASSLGLSGIETQYF

J gene: TRBJ1-4
clone size: few
V gene: TRBV7-9
D gene: TRBD1
CDR3 DNA: TGTGCCAGCAGCACAAGACAGGGGACTAATGAAAAACTGTTTTTT
CDR3 protein: CASSTRQGTNEKLFF

J gene: TRBJ2-1
clone size: .
V gene: TRBV29-1
D gene: TRBD2
CDR3 DNA: TGCAGCTCGAGGACTAGCGGATACAATGAGCAGTTCTTC
CDR3 protein: CSSRTSGYNEQFF

J gene: TRBJ2-1
clone size: .
V gene: TRBV7-9
D gene: TRBD2
CDR3 DNA: TGTGCCAGCAGCTTACTTTCGACTAGCGGGAATGAGCAGTTCTTC
CDR3 protein: CASSLLSTSGNEQFF

J gene: TRBJ1-2
clone size: .
V gene: TRBV10-3
D gene: TRBD1
CDR3 DNA: TGTGCCATCAGTGAGCGGACAGGGGGGGTCTTTATGTATGGCTACACCTTC
CDR3 protein: CAISERTGGVFMYGYTF

J gene: TRBJ2-3
clone size: once
V gene: TRBV7-6
D gene: TRBD1
CDR3 DNA: TGTGCCAGCAGCTTATGGGACAGTAGCACAGATACGCAGTATTTT
CDR3 protein: CASSLWDSSTDTQYF

J gene: TRBJ2-7
clone size: .
V gene: TRBV6-2/TRBV6-3
D gene: .
CDR3 DNA: TGTGCCAGCAGTTATGTGGTTACAGGCCCACATCGTAGCTCCTACGAGCAGTACTTC
CDR3 protein: CASSYVVTGPHRSSYEQYF

J gene: TRBJ1-2
clone size: .
V gene: TRBV6-5
D gene: TRBD1
CDR3 DNA: TGTGCCAGCAGCCCCGGGACAGGGGGTATCGGCTACACCTTC
CDR3 protein: CASSPGTGGIGYTF

J gene: TRBJ1-5
clone size: .
V gene: TRBV29-1
D gene: TRBD1
CDR3 DNA: TGCAGCGTCGGACAGGGGGATGGCAATCAGCCCCAGCATTTT
CDR3 protein: CSVGQGDGNQPQHF

J gene: TRBJ2-1
clone size: once
V gene: TRBV19
D gene: TRBD1
CDR3 DNA: TGTGCCAGTAGTCGACGGACAGGGCGGAATGAGCAGTTCTTC
CDR3 protein: CASSRRTGRNEQFF

J gene: TRBJ1-2
clone size: .
V gene: TRBV12-3/TRBV12-4
D gene: .
CDR3 DNA: TGTGCCAGCAGTATAAACAGGGAAGGCGGCTACACCTTC
CDR3 protein: CASSINREGGYTF

J gene: TRBJ1-1
clone size: few
V gene: TRBV4-1
D gene: TRBD1
CDR3 DNA: TGCGCCAGCAGCCCGACTCTAGAGCAGGGGGCGATGGCTTTCTTT
CDR3 protein: CASSPTLEQGAMAFF

J gene: TRBJ1-3
clone size: few
V gene: TRBV7-9
D gene: .
CDR3 DNA: TGTGCCAGCAGCTTATCTGCTCGGATGTGGGGAGACACCATATATTTT
CDR3 protein: CASSLSARMWGDTIYF

J gene: TRBJ1-1
clone size: .
V gene: TRBV25-1
D gene: TRBD1
CDR3 DNA: TGTGCCAGCAGTGGGATTCCGGGACAGACTCATGGGACTGAAGCTTTCTTT
CDR3 protein: CASSGIPGQTHGTEAFF

J gene: TRBJ2-7
clone size: .
V gene: TRBV28
D gene: .
CDR3 DNA: TGTGCCAGCAGTTTATCAGGGGCCAACGAGCAGTACTTC
CDR3 protein: CASSLSGANEQYF

J gene: TRBJ2-2
clone size: .
V gene: TRBV6-5
D gene: .
CDR3 DNA: TGTGCCTCCCGGGTAGGAGGGAGAAACACCGGGGAGCTGTTTTTT
CDR3 protein: CASRVGGRNTGELFF

J gene: TRBJ2-2
clone size: .
V gene: TRBV7-9
D gene: .
CDR3 DNA: TGTGCCAGCAGCTTAGGACAGACAACCGGGGAGCTGTTTTTT
CDR3 protein: CASSLGQTTGELFF

J gene: TRBJ1-2
clone size: .
V gene: TRBV30
D gene: .
CDR3 DNA: TGTGCCTGGGGCACAGGACCGGGTCTTAACTATGGCTACACCTTC
CDR3 protein: CAWGTGPGLNYGYTF

J gene: TRBJ2-7
clone size: once
V gene: TRBV2
D gene: TRBD1
CDR3 DNA: TGTGCCAGCAGTGCTGGGACAGGGTCTCAGGAGCAGTACTTC
CDR3 protein: CASSAGTGSQEQYF

J gene: TRBJ2-1
clone size: .
V gene: TRBV19
D gene: TRBD2
CDR3 DNA: TGTGCCACCACCCCGGGGAGAATAGCGGGAGGGTATTCCTACAATGAGCAGTTCTTC
CDR3 protein: CATTPGRIAGGYSYNEQFF

J gene: TRBJ2-5
clone size: .
V gene: TRBV12-5
D gene: .
CDR3 DNA: TGTGCTAGTGGAACCCCCGACAGGACGATCATCGAGACCCAGTACTTC
CDR3 protein: CASGTPDRTIIETQYF

J gene: TRBJ2-2
clone size: .
V gene: TRBV11-1
D gene: .
CDR3 DNA: TGTGCCAGCAGCTCCAAAACTAGTCGGTTCACCGGGGAGCTGTTTTTT
CDR3 protein: CASSSKTSRFTGELFF

J gene: TRBJ1-4
clone size: .
V gene: TRBV3-1/TRBV3-2
D gene: .
CDR3 DNA: TGTGCCAGCAGCCAAAACCTGGGCTCAGCTAATGAAAAACTGTTTTTT
CDR3 protein: CASSQNLGSANEKLFF

J gene: TRBJ2-7
clone size: .
V gene: TRBV24-1
D gene: .
CDR3 DNA: TGTGCCACCAGTGATTTGTCAGGAAGACGCAACGAGCAGTACTTC
CDR3 protein: CATSDLSGRRNEQYF

J gene: TRBJ1-1
clone size: .
V gene: TRBV5-1
D gene: .
CDR3 DNA: TGCGCCAGCAGCTTTGGCAGGGGAGACAGTGAAGCTTTCTTT
CDR3 protein: CASSFGRGDSEAFF

J gene: TRBJ2-4
clone size: few
V gene: TRBV6-6
D gene: .
CDR3 DNA: TGTGCCAGCAGTTACGGGGGAGGCGTCCAAAACATTCAGTACTTC
CDR3 protein: CASSYGGGVQNIQYF

J gene: TRBJ2-1
clone size: once
V gene: TRBV30
D gene: .
CDR3 DNA: TGTGCCTGGGGGGCCCGGGGGGCTTTACGTGGTGAGCAGTTCTTC
CDR3 protein: CAWGARGALRGEQFF

J gene: TRBJ1-5
clone size: .
V gene: TRBV5-8
D gene: .
CDR3 DNA: TGTGCCAGCAGCTCGGGTCGGCCCCAGCATTTT
CDR3 protein: CASSSGRPQHF

J gene: TRBJ2-1
clone size: .
V gene: TRBV7-2
D gene: .
CDR3 DNA: TGTGCCAGCAGCTTAGATAGCCGGGGGTTTAATGAGCAGTTCTTC
CDR3 protein: CASSLDSRGFNEQFF